This paragraph reports one T cell receptor beta chain. This clone was found once. It lacks a known antigen. No much larger clone is present one base from it, and per-base qualities are unavailable. The data were taken from a study of preoperative IRX-2 immunotherapy in early breast cancer (dated by TCRdb to about 2019). Receptor libraries were prepared by the immunoSEQ multiplex PCR assay. TCRdb carries this immuneACCESS record with in-frame sequences only. Its versions omit some clonotypes, under half of them owing to an unresolved V gene in the studies checked, with the rest unexplained. For this sample there are around 40,000 clones; approximately 77% appear just once. Of the sample, roughly 1.2% is held by the ten largest clones. The CDR3 has 15 amino acids, counting the end cysteine and phenylalanine. Kept here is only the CDR3 DNA, which spans 45 bases and is read in frame from base 1. V is pruned by 4 bases and J by 6 bases, leaving 10 bases of the junction without a gene match. CDR1 and CDR2 are drawn from the germline V gene: SGHRS, YFSETQ.

Sample treatment or condition, as interpreted from the label and publication: preoperative locoregional IRX-2 cytokine immunotherapy. The samples were obtained from a phase Ib study that tested preoperative, locoregional IRX-2 cytokine immunotherapy meant to prime immune responses. Before surgery, IRX-2 was given to the donors, who were patients with early-stage breast cancer. This receptor was identified in a human donor with breast cancer. The chain joins TRBV5-1 to TRBJ2-7; 10 junctional bases match TRBD1. Sequencing was performed on tumor tissue, taken after IRX-2 immunotherapy. The DNA is as follows: TGCGCCAGCAGCAGAGGGACAGGGGAAGCTGGCGAGCAGTACTTC. It encodes CASSRGTGEAGEQYF.